The 8 T cell receptor beta chains given below trace back to one sample, sequenced in a study of blood T cells in healthy people across ages. Sample-barcoded 5' priming and a J-beta primer mix drove a second PCR of roughly 6 to 12 cycles. One entry per CDR3 protein results from TCRdb running MiXCR on the 5' RACE reads. The table includes about 1.4 million distinct CDR3 sequences, almost 60% detected once. The sample consisted of blood. These receptor sequences come from a man between 18 and 35 years old in good health.

The chain uses TRBV6-5 and TRBJ2-4, with TRBD1 identical over 7 bases. The germline V gene encodes CDR1 MNHEY and CDR2 SVGAGI. Trimming cost V 2 bases and J 6 bases; bases outside gene matches: 7. The CDR3 totals 15 residues. Here the CDR3 DNA reads TGTGCCAGCAGTTACGGGACAGCGTCGATAAACATTCAGTACTTC. This encodes CASSYGTASINIQYF.

As for this clonotype: Compared with germline, one end of the junction differs, possibly owing to a read error. This chain links TRBV3-1 with TRBJ2-1, with D perhaps given as TRBD1 or TRBD2 (5 bases each). The DNA end is a closer match to TRBJ2-7, so the J assignment may be wrong. The V gene's germline CDR1 is LGHDT and CDR2 YNNKEL (reference sequence). CDR3 length: 14 amino acids. The CDR3 here is CANSQGGSYNEQYF. As DNA, the CDR3 is TGTGCCAACAGCCAGGGCGGGTCCTACAATGAGCAGTACTTC.

This rearrangement joins TRBV6-2 or TRBV6-3 to TRBJ2-3, with 15 bases lining up with TRBD2. With V trimmed by 5 bases and J by 4 bases, 4 bases remained unmatched. The germline V gene has CDR1 MNHEY and CDR2 SVGEGT. The CDR3 is made up of 16 amino acids. The CDR3 protein is CASSGLAGGPADTQYF. The DNA for the CDR3 is TGTGCCAGCAGTGGACTAGCGGGAGGGCCCGCAGATACGCAGTATTTT.

V and J are TRBV2 and TRBJ2-1; 8 nucleotides align to TRBD2. CDR1 SNHLY and CDR2 FYNNEI come from the germline V gene. CDR3 length: 14 amino acids. With 7 bases clipped from V and 2 bases from J, the junction kept 4 bases outside the gene matches. The CDR3 nucleotides are TGTGCCAGCACCCCGGGACTAGCCTACAATGAGCAGTTCTTC. It specifies CASTPGLAYNEQFF.

The V gene is TRBV20-1, the J gene TRBJ2-7; D is perhaps TRBD1 (5 bases). V was shortened by 4 bases and J by 6 bases, with 13 bases between the two germline ends. This CDR3 has 12 residues. CDR1 is DFQATT, CDR2 SNEGSKA, per germline (reference sequence). The CDR3 spells CSATRGSSEQYF. The CDR3 DNA sequence: TGCAGTGCTACTAGGGGCTCCAGCGAGCAGTACTTC.

This clonotype was seen a single time. The V gene is TRBV18, the J gene TRBJ2-7, with a possible D match to TRBD1 (6 bases). Matching the DNA end better, TRBJ2-5 makes the J call doubtful. CDR1 and CDR2 (germline): KGHSH, LQKENI. There are 14 residues in the CDR3. CDR3 DNA sequence: TGTGCCAGCTCACAGGCCCGACAGGAGGAGACCCAGTACTTC. It specifies CASSQARQEETQYF.

The chain joins TRBV21-1 to TRBJ1-5; the listed D gene, TRBD1, was not tested against the DNA. TRBV21-1 is a recognized pseudogene. This CDR3 contains 16 residues. DNA for the CDR3: TGTGCCAGCAGCAAGTGGGGGGGGGGCTTTGGTCAGCCCCAGCATTTT. It is translated as CASSKWGGGFGQPQHF.

Only a few counts were recorded for this clonotype. The gene calls are TRBV12-3 or TRBV12-4 and TRBJ2-2, with D uncertain. V lost 5 bases and J lost 2, with 15 bases in between. The CDR3 is 16 residues long. The CDR3 region is CASSGWQAENTGELFF. Here the CDR3 DNA reads TGTGCCAGCAGTGGCTGGCAGGCTGAAAACACCGGGGAGCTGTTTTTT.